This T cell receptor beta chain was sequenced in a study of PD-L1 blockade in urothelial cancer (TCRdb year 2017). Notes on the research overall: Every patient began therapy in the mid-2010s and was given atezolizumab 1,200 mg intravenously every 3 weeks. About 90% of the roughly 29 patients were identified as males with urothelial cancer of bladder origin, and a prior smoking history was reported by 18 of 29 patients. Durable clinical benefit was defined as progression-free survival longer than 6 months, and TCR features were also tested against progression-free and overall survival. TCR sequencing covered pretreatment tumor samples and matched, serially collected peripheral blood taken before and after atezolizumab treatment. Nine or ten patients reached durable clinical benefit, while 15 to 20 patients did not. Somatic, immune and clinical correlates of response to PD-L1 blockade with atezolizumab in urothelial cancer were the focus of an exploratory multi-omic analysis. Whole exome sequencing and RNA sequencing of pretreatment tumors were performed alongside TCR sequencing in the same patients. A median of 141,255 T cells and some 84,000 unique TCRs was obtained from blood samples, and a median clonality of 0.080 was observed. An ECOG performance status of 0 or 1 was recorded for the patients, and 0 to 3 prior chemotherapy regimens had been received by the patients. Blood samples were analyzed 3 weeks after the start of treatment (second dose) and 6 weeks after the start of treatment. Pretreatment blood TCR-seq was available for nearly 30 patients, at least one posttreatment blood collection was obtained for some 25 patients, and tumor TCR-seq was available for some 25 patients.

A word on this clone: This receptor's antigen is unknown. No much larger clone exists at a distance of one base, and base qualities are not known.

The germline V gene (reference sequence) gives CDR1 as LNHDA and CDR2 as SQIVND. The CDR3 spans 13 residues, from the cysteine through the phenylalanine. Only the CDR3 DNA stays, 39 bases, in frame from base 1. Trimming takes 9 bases from V and 1 base from J, and the germline ends sit 11 bases apart. The cohort included under 35 patients with locally advanced or metastatic urothelial carcinoma who were treated at Memorial Sloan Kettering on a trial protocol. Peripheral blood mononuclear cells were collected pretreatment and during treatment, at between 1 and 8 total time points per patient. The Qiagen DNeasy Blood extraction kit was used to purify genomic DNA from total PBMCs and tumor samples. Collected pretreatment and during treatment, PBMCs were isolated and stored as previously described. Study-wide conclusions, independent of this receptor: Among patients with durable benefit, tumor-associated TCR clones showed greater expansion in peripheral blood 3 weeks after treatment started (n = 22, p = 0.022). Improved progression-free and overall survival was associated with having pretreatment peripheral blood TCR clonality below the median. Small sample size (n ≈ 29) and many exploratory analyses mean the results are intended to be hypothesis-generating.

Synthetic TCR analog templates were spiked into each PCR to estimate absolute template abundance from read counts. The immunoSEQ assay was used to amplify TCRbeta CDR3 regions from genomic DNA with bias-controlled V and J gene primers. Sequencing of rearranged TCRbeta segments was performed at approximately 20X coverage. Per the source publication's procedure: Sequencing errors were corrected by clustering and CDR3s were annotated against IMGT to assign V, D and J genes. Downstream analyses used only productive TCRbeta rearrangements, leaving out any out-of-frame or stop-codon sequences. To compute clonality, Shannon entropy was normalized by the log of the number of unique productive sequences and then subtracted from one. Clones differing between time points or between blood and tumor were identified by Fisher's exact test with Benjamini-Hochberg correction at adjusted p below 0.01. TCRdb stores this immuneACCESS table with in-frame sequences only. Part of the clones is absent; in the studies checked, under half of the shortfall reflects unresolved V genes, and no reason is known for the rest. V, J and clone size are those of that table, while D and trimming were read from the DNA. The sample table records approximately 32,000 clones; 70% to 85% of these occur just once. In total, the top ten clones hold 30% of the sample.

The clonotype was recovered from a man aged 55 to 69 with urothelial cancer. Recombination connected TRBV19 to TRBJ2-3; TRBD2 is perhaps the D gene, given 6 matching bases. The sequencing here drew on PBMCs, taken around atezolizumab (anti-PD-L1) treatment. The CDR3 is CASGTSGTDTQYF. The DNA sequence is TGTGCCAGCGGGACTTCAGGCACAGATACGCAGTATTTT.